This is a list of T cell receptor beta chains from one sample in a study of cytomegalovirus exposure and HLA in healthy donors. Repertoires were generated with immunoSEQ multiplex PCR, while TCRdb's copy carries only in-frame clones and drops some. The sample yields under 200,000 clones, around 77% seen once. The sequencing sample was made of PBMCs. The receptors were sampled from a woman younger than 45 in good health and CMV-seronegative. Both conserved end residues are part of each CDR3. Clone size appears in some rows only: once, few, many, or a class for an expanded clone.

clone_size v_call cdr3_aa
medium-sized TRBV4-2 CASSQPGDGNQPQHF
. TRBV4-2 CASSQGRSSLNEKLFF
once TRBV7-2 CASSLVEWTSIEQYF
once TRBV7-2 CASSLVVQLNQPQHF
. TRBV5-4 CASSSSTGTQNSYEQYF
. TRBV2 CASSESHRGYEQYF
. TRBV19 CASSIGGTAYEQYF
. TRBV5-1 CASSLGVLLRGTDTQYF
. TRBV9 CASSAATGVGEKLFF
once TRBV6-6 CASSLGQGSQPQHF
. TRBV5-1 CASSQTGLDFETQYF
. TRBV18 CASSTQPSGETQYF
. TRBV30 CAWASGGQGGNQPQHF
. TRBV14 CASSVGQYYGYTF
. TRBV5-1 CASASAGSNEQYF
. TRBV28 CASSEFRVTYEQYF
few TRBV7-8 CSSNQRQAYEQYF
. TRBV7-9 CASSFTGNQPQHF
once TRBV7-2 CASSLALLAGGGTDTQYF
once TRBV30 CAWSEEGGNQPQHF
. TRBV2 CASSAGFTEAFF
. TRBV29-1 CSVDSQGQGNYGYTF
once TRBV6-6 CASSASRGFWEAFF
. TRBV6-5 CASSYQRGRTYEQYF
. TRBV30 CAWSPGTGKLNGNTIYF
. TRBV6-1 CASRRQVQETQYF
. TRBV28 CASSSPTTRGKNIQYF
. TRBV7-9 CASSLTSGGNTGELFF
few TRBV10-3 CAISRDSQMIVQHF
. TRBV28 CASSPSGRTYNEQFF
once TRBV6-4 CASRAEGTGTEAFF
. TRBV5-1 CASSLGGTGGYGYTF
. TRBV28 CASSLLAGAYGSQYF
. TRBV21-1 CASSTRTPPTEAFF
. TRBV30 CAWSPSDEQYF